The rows below give T cell receptor beta chains drawn from one sample of a study of CD8 T cells in Susac syndrome. TCRdb re-derived calls from the immunoSEQ multiplex PCR reads in MiXCR, one entry per CDR3 protein. This sample has 200,000 to 250,000 distinct CDR3 sequences, with 95% found just once. The sample taken for sequencing was CD4+ T cells from PBMCs. The receptor source for this set is a human donor with multiple sclerosis. Each CDR3 is given with its conserved first and last residue. Fields, in order: V gene, J gene, D gene, clone size, CDR3 DNA, CDR3 protein. The D gene is left open where the match is weak. The size field is filled for only some rows; it gives once, few, many or a size class.

V gene: TRBV20-1; J gene: TRBJ2-5; D gene: -; clone size: -; CDR3 DNA: TGCAGTGCCTCGGGGCTATCAGGCGAGACCCAGTACTTC; CDR3 protein: CSASGLSGETQYF
V gene: TRBV29-1; J gene: TRBJ2-7; D gene: TRBD2; clone size: -; CDR3 DNA: TGCAGCGTTGTACTAGCGGGAGAATCCTACGAGCAGTACTTC; CDR3 protein: CSVVLAGESYEQYF
V gene: TRBV20-1; J gene: TRBJ1-5; D gene: -; clone size: -; CDR3 DNA: TGCAGTGCCAGGCCCGGGTTCCATAGCAATCAGCCCCAGCATTTT; CDR3 protein: CSARPGFHSNQPQHF
V gene: TRBV7-2; J gene: TRBJ2-7; D gene: -; clone size: -; CDR3 DNA: TGTGCCAGCAGCTTAGAACGAACGAGTCACGAGCAGTACTTC; CDR3 protein: CASSLERTSHEQYF
V gene: TRBV24-1; J gene: TRBJ2-3; D gene: TRBD2; clone size: once; CDR3 DNA: TGTGCCACCAGTGCAGCGGGGGTCGGAGATACGCAGTATTTT; CDR3 protein: CATSAAGVGDTQYF
V gene: TRBV25-1; J gene: TRBJ2-3; D gene: TRBD2; clone size: -; CDR3 DNA: TGTGCCAGCAGTGAATTTATGGGGACTAGCGGGGGGGCTGGAGATACGCAGTATTTT; CDR3 protein: CASSEFMGTSGGAGDTQYF
V gene: TRBV7-2; J gene: TRBJ1-2; D gene: -; clone size: -; CDR3 DNA: TGTGCCAGCCGGCAGGGATTTAACACCCATGGCTACACCTTC; CDR3 protein: CASRQGFNTHGYTF
V gene: TRBV5-1; J gene: TRBJ1-2; D gene: -; clone size: -; CDR3 DNA: TGCGCCAGCGGGGCAGACGGGGGATATGGCTACACCTTC; CDR3 protein: CASGADGGYGYTF
V gene: TRBV27; J gene: TRBJ1-5; D gene: TRBD1; clone size: -; CDR3 DNA: TGTGCCAGCAGAGGACAGGGGTTCGGGGGTAGCAATCAGCCCCAGCATTTT; CDR3 protein: CASRGQGFGGSNQPQHF
V gene: TRBV3-1; J gene: TRBJ2-7; D gene: TRBD2; clone size: -; CDR3 DNA: TGTGCCAGCAGCCAAGAAGGGGCGGGACTAGCCTACGAGCAGTACTTC; CDR3 protein: CASSQEGAGLAYEQYF
V gene: TRBV11-2; J gene: TRBJ2-2; D gene: TRBD1; clone size: -; CDR3 DNA: TGTGCCAGCAGGGGCAGGGGGCACACCGGGGAGCTGTTTTTT; CDR3 protein: CASRGRGHTGELFF
V gene: TRBV14; J gene: TRBJ2-2; D gene: -; clone size: -; CDR3 DNA: TGTGCCAGCAGCCAGAAGACAGGGAACACCGGGGAGCTGTTTTTT; CDR3 protein: CASSQKTGNTGELFF
V gene: TRBV18; J gene: TRBJ1-1; D gene: TRBD1; clone size: -; CDR3 DNA: TGTGCCAGCTCACCATCCCCCTTACAGGGGGCGGACACTGAAGCTTTCTTT; CDR3 protein: CASSPSPLQGADTEAFF
V gene: TRBV29-1; J gene: TRBJ1-2; D gene: TRBD1; clone size: -; CDR3 DNA: TGCAGCGTTGAGGACAGGGTTTTGATTGGTGGCTACACCTTC; CDR3 protein: CSVEDRVLIGGYTF
V gene: TRBV20-1; J gene: TRBJ1-2; D gene: TRBD1; clone size: -; CDR3 DNA: TGCAGTGCGCCGACAGGGGACTATGGCTACACCTTC; CDR3 protein: CSAPTGDYGYTF
V gene: TRBV6-5; J gene: TRBJ2-5; D gene: TRBD1; clone size: -; CDR3 DNA: TGTGCCAGCAGTGAAGGGGCCAAGGACAGGATCTACTTC; CDR3 protein: CASSEGAKDRIYF